A single T cell receptor beta chain is shown here with its context. Produced via immunoSEQ multiplex PCR; TCRdb's table is partial and in-frame only. Of 200,000 to 300,000 clones in the sample, around 89% are singletons; the top ten hold approximately 2.5%. Germline CDR1 SGHTA, CDR2 FQGNSA. The CDR3 covers 16 residues. Trimming cost V 6 bases and J 2 bases, with 17 bases left between them. The data stem from a study of blood T cell repertoires in COVID-19. The chain joins TRBV7-2 to TRBJ1-5; D perhaps matches TRBD1 (5 bases). The sequence was obtained from a woman in her 40s with acute COVID-19. The sequenced sample was PBMCs or T cells enriched from blood (not recorded which). The CDR3 nucleotides read TGTGCCAGCAGTCAATTTGAGGGACTCGGCAATCAGCCCCAGCATTTT. It is translated as CASSQFEGLGNQPQHF.